The 21 T cell receptor beta chains in this list originate from one sample, sequenced in a study of human T cells and chemical hapten exposure. TCRdb itself ran the RACE reads through MiXCR, one entry per CDR3 protein. The table includes around 120,000 distinct CDR3 sequences, about 13% detected once. The time point is: pre-sensitization, week 0. Treatment described: therapeutic diphenylcyclopropenone sensitization with weekly scalp DPC. Material: whole blood, obtained in connection with sensitization to the hapten diphenylcyclopropenone (DPC). Receptors originate from a woman aged 18 to 35 with alopecia areata. Some clones in this sample may be carry-over from other donors' samples.

This clonotype was picked up many times. V gene TRBV10-2 combines with J gene TRBJ1-2; a possible D gene is TRBD1 (5 bases). The V and J ends lost 4 bases and 0 bases respectively, with 9 bases between them. The CDR3 length is 14 residues. CDR1 is WSHSY and CDR2 is SAAADI in the germline V gene. Here the CDR3 DNA reads TGCGCCAGCAGTGCCGGCAGGGCTAACTATGGCTACACCTTC. It encodes CASSAGRANYGYTF.

The table lists this clonotype with a count of one. The chain links TRBV7-2 to TRBJ2-5; 7 bases fit TRBD1. The length of the CDR3 is 14 residues. V shed 5 bases and J 2 bases; nucleotides not matched to a gene: 5. CDR1 is SGHTA, CDR2 FQGNSA, per germline. CDR3 nucleotide sequence: TGTGCCAGCAGCAAGGGGGCGCGTCAAGAGACCCAGTACTTC. This translates into CASSKGARQETQYF.

The chain recombines TRBV20-1 with TRBJ2-1, with D perhaps matching TRBD1 or TRBD2 (5 bases each). V lost 6 bases and J lost 6, with 24 bases in between. Germline CDR1 is DFQATT and CDR2 is SNEGSKA (reference sequence). The CDR3 runs to 16 residues. The CDR3 region is CSAPPLGEGTGNEQFF. CDR3 in DNA: TGCAGTGCCCCCCCTCTAGGGGAAGGGACGGGCAATGAGCAGTTCTTC.

V usage is TRBV6-5 and J usage is TRBJ2-7; TRBD1 agrees at 9 bases. V was pared by 4 bases and J by 4 bases, with 8 bases of the junction left unmatched. The CDR3 has 15 residues. Germline V gene sequence: CDR1 MNHEY, CDR2 SVGAGI. CDR3 region: CASSSFRDRVYEQYF. The CDR3 region has the DNA TGTGCCAGCAGTTCATTCCGGGACAGGGTGTACGAGCAGTACTTC.

Many counts were recorded for this clonotype. The V gene is TRBV24-1, the J gene TRBJ1-2, with TRBD1 identical over 9 bases. CDR3 length equals 17 residues. The J segment lost 6 bases and the V segment lost 6 bases, leaving 16 bases of the junction unmatched. The V gene's germline CDR1 is KGHDR and CDR2 SFDVKD. The CDR3 is CATSSPVRDRETDGYTF. The CDR3, as DNA: TGTGCCACCAGTTCTCCGGTGAGGGACAGGGAGACCGATGGCTACACCTTC.

This clonotype was seen repeatedly, ten times or more. The rearrangement uses TRBV6-2 or TRBV6-3 and TRBJ2-2, with a possible D match to TRBD2 (6 bases). Trimming took off 8 bases at V and 0 bases at J, with 10 bases between the two ends. The germline V gene has CDR1 MNHEY and CDR2 SVGEGT. The CDR3 has 14 amino acids. In DNA form, the CDR3 reads TGTGCCAGCGGGCGGGACGCGAACACCGGGGAGCTGTTTTTT. This gives the protein CASGRDANTGELFF.

This clonotype was detected ten times or more. The chain is built from TRBV29-1 and TRBJ1-6; 7 bases line up with TRBD1. This CDR3 contains 14 residues. From germline, CDR1 is SQVTM and CDR2 ANQGSEA. V was clipped by 7 bases and J by 7 bases; unmatched bases: 10. Here the CDR3 DNA reads TGCAGCGCCCGACAGGGAGGGTTGAATTCACCCCTCCACTTT. Residues: CSARQGGLNSPLHF.

There are a few counts of this clonotype. The chain links TRBV5-4 to TRBJ2-3, with D unclear. This CDR3 region has 11 residues. Looked up from germline, CDR1 is SGHNT and CDR2 is YYREEE (reference sequence). Between the trimmed V and J ends, which lost 4 bases and 4 bases, there was a span of 4 bases. The DNA for the CDR3 is TGTGCCAGCAGCACGGCAGATACGCAGTATTTT. It yields the protein CASSTADTQYF.

CDR3 sequence (DNA): TGCGCCAGCAGCCAAGGGTATAATTCACCCCTCCACTTT. Amino acid sequence: CASSQGYNSPLHF. This chain joins TRBV4-3 and TRBJ1-6; D uncertain. Germline CDR1 and CDR2: LGHNA and YSLEER. Trimming removed 1 base at V and 4 bases at J, with 2 bases between. The CDR3 has 13 amino acids.

This clonotype was observed many times. The chain combines TRBV14 with TRBJ1-1; D is uncertain. This CDR3 is 13 amino acids long. Germline CDR1 SGHDN, CDR2 FVKESK. Trimming pared 0 bases from V and 3 bases from J, leaving 5 bases between. Here the CDR3 DNA reads TGTGCCAGCAGCCAAGAAACCTACACTGAAGCTTTCTTT. The encoded protein is CASSQETYTEAFF.

The V and J genes are TRBV7-2 and TRBJ1-1; D call uncertain. V lost 1 base to trimming and J lost 2 bases, with 5 bases between them. Germline values: CDR1 SGHTA, CDR2 FQGNSA. The CDR3 is 13 amino acids. CDR3 sequence reads: CASSLDPNTEAFF. CDR3 sequence (DNA): TGTGCCAGCAGCTTAGACCCTAACACTGAAGCTTTCTTT.

This clonotype was observed a few times. The V gene is TRBV2, the J gene TRBJ2-7; D possibly corresponds to TRBD1 (6 bases). In germline, CDR1 is SNHLY, CDR2 FYNNEI. CDR3 length: 15 residues. V lost 1 base and J lost 2, with 12 bases in between. The CDR3 reads CASSEDRASPYEQYF. Here the CDR3 DNA reads TGTGCCAGCAGTGAAGACAGGGCGTCTCCCTACGAGCAGTACTTC.

This clonotype occurred a few times. The genes are TRBV20-1 and TRBJ2-5, with TRBD1 identical over 9 bases. V gave up 5 bases and J gave up 0 bases; unmatched junction bases: 7. From germline, CDR1 is DFQATT and CDR2 SNEGSKA (reference sequence). CDR3 length equals 15 residues. The CDR3 DNA follows: TGCAGTGCTCCCACCGGGACAGGGTACCAAGAGACCCAGTACTTC. This codes for CSAPTGTGYQETQYF.

This chain links TRBV5-1 with TRBJ2-5; TRBD1 might be the D (5 bases). The germline V gene has CDR1 SGHRS and CDR2 YFSETQ. There are 18 residues in the CDR3. Trimming removed 5 bases at V and 3 bases at J, with 26 bases between. DNA of the CDR3: TGCGCCAGCAGTACCGGCTTGGTTTGGGGCATCGGAGAAGAGACCCAGTACTTC. Protein sequence: CASSTGLVWGIGEETQYF.

V is TRBV29-1 and J is TRBJ2-3; D is uncertain. The V gene's germline CDR1 is SQVTM and CDR2 ANQGSEA. This CDR3 comprises 14 residues. V shed 4 bases and J shed 2 bases, with 13 bases lying between them. The CDR3 DNA is TGCAGCGTTGCCCTGGGCGTACCCACAGATACGCAGTATTTT. This encodes CSVALGVPTDTQYF.

The chain combines TRBV7-3 with TRBJ1-3; D call uncertain. V was pared by 2 bases and J by 3 bases, with 2 bases between. Germline V gene data show CDR1 as SGHTA and CDR2 as FQGTGA. The CDR3 is 12 amino acids. DNA of the CDR3: TGTGCCAGCAGCTTAGGTGGAAACACCATATATTTT. It specifies CASSLGGNTIYF.

V and J are TRBV5-8 and TRBJ2-7; TRBD1 matches at 10 bases. This CDR3 spans 15 amino acids. V trimming: 3 bases; J trimming: 11 bases; junction bases outside the gene matches: 14. Germline V gene data show CDR1 as SGHTS and CDR2 as YDEGEE. CDR3 residues: CASSWTGTGAVYEYF. DNA for the CDR3: TGTGCCAGCAGCTGGACCGGGACAGGGGCCGTATATGAGTACTTC.

The CDR3 nucleotides read TGTGCCAGCAGTGAAGCGGGTTCCAGCGGGGACTCCTACAATGAGCAGTTCTTC. It is translated as CASSEAGSSGDSYNEQFF. J is TRBJ2-1 and V is TRBV2, with TRBD2 matching 7 bases. V shed 0 bases and J 0 bases; nucleotides not matched to a gene: 8. This CDR3 region has 18 residues. Germline V gene lookup returns CDR1 SNHLY and CDR2 FYNNEI.

This clonotype came up a few times. This chain links TRBV30 with TRBJ2-1; TRBD2 aligns across 8 bases. CDR1 is GTSNPN, CDR2 SVGIG, per germline (reference sequence). The CDR3 sequence is 14 residues long. J was trimmed by 9 bases and V by 0 bases; bases with no gene match: 7. CDR3 sequence: CAWSVRAGGSEQFF. CDR3 sequence (DNA): TGTGCCTGGAGTGTACGGGCGGGGGGTAGTGAGCAGTTCTTC.

This clonotype was recorded at least ten times. The chain couples TRBV27 to TRBJ1-4, with 7 bases that match TRBD1. In germline, CDR1 is MNHEY, CDR2 SMNVEV (reference sequence). CDR3 length: 14 residues. After removal of 5 bases from V and 6 bases from J, the junction contained 6 bases not matched to a gene. The CDR3 protein is CASSPSGTDEKLFF. CDR3 sequence (DNA): TGTGCCAGCAGTCCCTCCGGGACAGATGAAAAACTGTTTTTT.

This clonotype was observed a handful of times. This chain connects TRBV30 to TRBJ1-2, with 8 bases fitting TRBD1. Germline V gene lookup returns CDR1 GTSNPN and CDR2 SVGIG (reference sequence). This CDR3 is 13 amino acids long. J was trimmed by 6 bases and V by 1 base; bases with no gene match: 4. Here the CDR3 DNA reads TGTGCCTGGAGTGGGGACAGGACCCATGGCTACACCTTC. Residues: CAWSGDRTHGYTF.